The 30 T cell receptor beta chains below were found in one sample sequenced in a study of blood T cells in healthy people across ages. A J-beta primer mix and a sample-barcoded 5' primer were used in a second PCR of roughly 6 to 12 cycles. In TCRdb, the 5' RACE reads were re-called with MiXCR into one record per CDR3 protein. Of over a million distinct CDR3 sequences in the sample, almost 60% were seen once. Sequenced material: blood. These receptors originate from a man aged 18 to 29 in good health.

This chain links TRBV4-1 with TRBJ2-3, with 7 bases identical to TRBD1. The CDR3 spans 14 residues. Trimming at V came to 3 bases and at J to 5 bases, leaving 5 bases not matched to a gene. CDR1 MGHRA and CDR2 YSYEKL come from the germline V gene. Here the CDR3 reads CASSQAGGGDTQYF. CDR3 bases: TGCGCCAGCAGCCAGGCAGGGGGTGGAGATACGCAGTATTTT.

This sequence joins TRBV28 and TRBJ2-2; D gene unclear. The CDR3 has 14 amino acids. Trimming removed 9 bases from V and 4 bases from J, with 15 bases in between. Per germline, CDR1 MDHEN and CDR2 SYDVKM. The CDR3 loop reads CASLTYRSTGELFF. The CDR3 bases are TGTGCCAGTCTGACCTATAGGAGCACCGGGGAGCTGTTTTTT.

The J gene is TRBJ2-7, the V gene TRBV4-1, with 10 bases identical to TRBD2. The J call may be faulty, since TRBJ2-1 better matches the DNA end. CDR1 is MGHRA and CDR2 is YSYEKL in the germline V gene. This CDR3 contains 16 residues. As DNA, the CDR3 is TGCGCCAGCAGCCAAAGAGCGGGGGGGTCCGGAAGTGAGCAGTTCTTC. Amino acids: CASSQRAGGSGSEQFF.

This clonotype was seen a handful of times. The V gene is TRBV27, the J gene TRBJ1-2; the D is unclear. Trimming pared 6 bases from V and 7 bases from J, leaving 15 bases between. The CDR3 consists of 13 residues. CDR1 MNHEY and CDR2 SMNVEV come from the germline V gene (reference sequence). In DNA, the CDR3 is TGTGCCAGCAGGGGGTCCGGGAAGGGTGGCTACACCTTC. Residues: CASRGSGKGGYTF.

This clonotype has only one observation. This rearrangement joins TRBV12-3 or TRBV12-4 to TRBJ2-1; maybe TRBD2 (6 bases). V was cut by 7 bases and J by 5 bases, with 21 bases left in between. CDR3 length: 16 amino acids. This chain's CDR3 is CASNHFSGHEHNEQFF. The CDR3 nucleotides are TGTGCCAGCAATCATTTTAGCGGCCATGAGCACAATGAGCAGTTCTTC.

Details on this clonotype: Its ends do not fully match the called genes, so a read error is possible. The genes are TRBV11-2 and TRBJ2-3; possibly TRBD2 for D (6 bases). This CDR3 is built from 13 residues. Germline V gene lookup returns CDR1 SGHAT and CDR2 FQNNGV. DNA of the CDR3: TGTGTCAGCAGTTCGGGGGTGGGAGATACGCAGTATTTT. This gives the protein CVSSSGVGDTQYF.

This clonotype was observed a few times. The chain recombines TRBV21-1 with TRBJ2-5; the table's D call TRBD2 went unverified against the DNA. TRBV21-1 is given as a pseudogene. This CDR3 is built from 15 residues. CDR3 residues: CASSPLAEDQETQYF. CDR3 bases: TGTGCCAGCAGCCCCTTGGCGGAGGACCAAGAGACCCAGTACTTC.

As for this clonotype: Relative to the germline gene, one junction end is altered; a read error may explain this. V and J are TRBV5-6 and TRBJ2-5, with D possibly TRBD1 on 5 matching bases. The J call may be incorrect, as the DNA end agrees better with TRBJ2-7. This CDR3 region has 14 residues. From germline, CDR1 is SGHDT and CDR2 YYEEEE. In DNA, the CDR3 is TGCGCCAGCACCCCCTGGCGCAGGGTCCACGAGCAGTACTTC. Translation gives CASTPWRRVHEQYF.

This clonotype appeared once. The chain links TRBV6-2 or TRBV6-3 to TRBJ2-4; D is unclear. Judging by the DNA end, TRBJ2-7 fits better; the J call may be wrong. CDR3 length equals 12 residues. Germline CDR1 reads MNHEY; CDR2 reads SVGEGT. The CDR3 nucleotides read TGTGCCAGCAGTTACTTGGGTATCGAGCAGTACTTC. Translation: CASSYLGIEQYF.

Only a few counts were recorded for this clonotype. V usage is TRBV27 and J usage is TRBJ1-5; D might be TRBD1 (5 bases). Trimming took off 1 base at V and 7 bases at J, with 8 bases between the two ends. Germline V gene sequence: CDR1 MNHEY, CDR2 SMNVEV (reference sequence). The CDR3 runs 13 residues. CDR3 in amino acids: CASSLYRGQPQHF. CDR3 DNA sequence: TGTGCCAGCAGTTTATATCGGGGCCAGCCCCAGCATTTT.

The V gene is TRBV4-1, the J gene TRBJ2-1; no firm D call. Per the germline V gene, CDR1 is MGHRA and CDR2 is YSYEKL. Trimming stripped 1 base from V and 7 bases from J, with 11 bases between. This CDR3 spans 14 amino acids. CDR3 protein: CASSQVRRQNEQFF. The DNA for the CDR3 is TGCGCCAGCAGCCAAGTACGGCGCCAAAATGAGCAGTTCTTC.

This chain links TRBV15 with TRBJ2-5; the match to TRBD2 covers 10 bases. Germline-derived CDR1 and CDR2 are LNHNV and YYDKDF (reference sequence). V lost 3 bases and J lost 0; bases outside the gene matches: 4. CDR3 length: 16 residues. The CDR3 is CATSRLLAGNQETQYF. CDR3 nucleotides: TGTGCCACCAGCAGGTTACTAGCGGGGAACCAAGAGACCCAGTACTTC.

The V call is TRBV25-1, the J call TRBJ2-4; D might be TRBD1 or TRBD2, each matching 6 bases. V lost 2 bases, J lost 8 bases, and 19 bases lay in between. This CDR3 spans 16 amino acids. CDR1 is MGHDK and CDR2 is SYGVNS in the germline V gene. CDR3 sequence reads: CASSEPKRGGRDIQYF. In nucleotides, the CDR3 is TGTGCCAGCAGTGAACCTAAGCGAGGGGGGAGAGACATTCAGTACTTC.

This clonotype was seen only a few times. This rearrangement joins TRBV27 to TRBJ2-5, with 10 bases lining up with TRBD1. The CDR3 runs to 14 residues. Per germline, CDR1 MNHEY and CDR2 SMNVEV (reference sequence). V gave up 5 bases and J gave up 5 bases; unmatched junction bases: 5. The DNA for the CDR3 is TGTGCCAGCAGTGAGACAGGGGGCGCGGAGACCCAGTACTTC. Amino acid sequence: CASSETGGAETQYF.

The V and J genes are TRBV9 and TRBJ1-6; 8 bases map to TRBD1. Looked up from germline, CDR1 is SGDLS and CDR2 is YYNGEE. J was trimmed by 5 bases and V by 5 bases; bases with no gene match: 3. The CDR3 length is 14 residues. The CDR3 here is CASRGQVDNSPLHF. CDR3 DNA: TGTGCCAGCAGGGGACAGGTAGATAATTCACCCCTCCACTTT.

This clonotype appeared a few times. The chain links TRBV20-1 to TRBJ1-2, with 7 bases identical to TRBD1. CDR3 length: 12 amino acids. V trimming: 6 bases; J trimming: 2 bases; junction bases outside the gene matches: 3. Germline V gives CDR1 DFQATT, CDR2 SNEGSKA (reference sequence). The CDR3 DNA sequence: TGCAGTGCAATACAGGGGAACTATGGCTACACCTTC. This encodes CSAIQGNYGYTF.

The J gene is TRBJ2-5, the V gene TRBV7-9, with 11 bases fitting TRBD2. The J segment lost 5 bases and the V segment lost 5 bases, leaving 10 bases of the junction unmatched. CDR1 and CDR2 from the germline V gene are SEHNR and FQNEAQ (reference sequence). The CDR3 contains 16 residues. CDR3 sequence reads: CASSLLAGAVRETQYF. Written as DNA, the CDR3 is TGTGCCAGCAGCCTACTAGCGGGGGCCGTCCGGGAGACCCAGTACTTC.

Comments on this clonotype: Relative to the germline gene, one junction end is altered; a read error may explain this. The genes are TRBV29-1 and TRBJ1-1; D is unclear. CDR1 is SQVTM, CDR2 ANQGSEA, per germline. The CDR3 runs to 15 residues. CDR3 nucleotides: TGCACCGTTCTACCCCCGGGCCCCATGAACACTGAAGCTTTCTTT. Its protein product is CTVLPPGPMNTEAFF.

DNA of the CDR3: TGCGCCAGCAGCTTAGAAGGCCCTCCGGGACTTAGCTCCCCAGATACGCAGTATTTT. Translated: CASSLEGPPGLSSPDTQYF. V usage is TRBV5-1 and J usage is TRBJ2-3, with a tentative D call TRBD2 (6 bases). The germline gives CDR1 SGHRS, CDR2 YFSETQ. V lost 2 bases and J lost 4, with 26 bases in between. The CDR3 runs to 19 residues.

This clonotype has just a few counts. The V gene is TRBV27, the J gene TRBJ2-1; a weak D match, TRBD2 (5 bases). Germline V lookup: CDR1 MNHEY, CDR2 SMNVEV (reference sequence). The CDR3 has 12 amino acids. The V end lost 8 bases, the J end lost 8 bases, and 13 bases lay between the germline ends. The CDR3 is CASARGTDEQFF. CDR3 in DNA: TGTGCCAGCGCTCGGGGAACCGATGAGCAGTTCTTC.

The genes are TRBV25-1 and TRBJ2-5, with 7 nucleotides matching TRBD2. The CDR3 runs to 13 residues. J lost 3 bases, V lost 3 bases, and 1 base had no gene match. In germline, CDR1 is MGHDK, CDR2 SYGVNS. The CDR3 is CASSEGLKETQYF. The DNA for the CDR3 is TGTGCCAGCAGTGAGGGACTAAAAGAGACCCAGTACTTC.

The chain recombines TRBV5-1 with TRBJ2-3; possibly TRBD1 for D (6 bases). V lost 5 bases, J lost 7 bases, and 14 bases lay in between. This CDR3 region has 13 residues. Germline-derived CDR1 and CDR2 are SGHRS and YFSETQ. CDR3 in amino acids: CASRQGPQNTQYF. The CDR3 coding sequence is TGCGCCAGCAGACAGGGCCCCCAAAATACGCAGTATTTT.

This chain links TRBV4-1 with TRBJ2-3, with 8 bases aligning to TRBD2. This CDR3 spans 17 amino acids. The germline CDR1 and CDR2 sequences are MGHRA and YSYEKL. The trim removed 3 bases at V and 6 bases at J, leaving 14 bases unmatched. CDR3 DNA: TGCGCCAGCAGCCAGCTCCGGGGAAGCGGGAGCTTCGATACGCAGTATTTT. Translation gives CASSQLRGSGSFDTQYF.

The chain has TRBV4-1 and TRBJ2-2, with D possibly being TRBD1 (5 bases). CDR3 length: 17 amino acids. Germline CDR1 reads MGHRA; CDR2 reads YSYEKL. V gave up 0 bases and J gave up 1 base, with 12 bases separating them. Here the CDR3 reads CASSQDSAGLNTGELFF. CDR3 nucleotide sequence: TGCGCCAGCAGCCAAGATTCGGCAGGGCTGAACACCGGGGAGCTGTTTTTT.

The J gene is TRBJ2-7, the V gene TRBV6-1, with 12 bases that match TRBD2. The closer fit of TRBJ2-5 to the DNA end suggests the J call may be wrong. Germline values: CDR1 MNHNS, CDR2 SASEGT. The CDR3 contains 16 residues. The chain's CDR3 is CASSVTSGSRGETQYF. The CDR3 nucleotides are TGTGCCAGCAGTGTGACTAGCGGGAGTCGAGGTGAGACCCAGTACTTC.

The chain is built from TRBV7-9 and TRBJ1-4; D remains ambiguous. Trimming pared 5 bases from V and 3 bases from J, leaving 16 bases between. Germline CDR1 is SEHNR and CDR2 is FQNEAQ (reference sequence). There are 16 residues in the CDR3. The CDR3 sequence: CASSETNGDANEKLFF. CDR3 DNA sequence: TGTGCCAGCAGCGAGACCAACGGGGATGCTAATGAAAAACTGTTTTTT. Filled out from reference TRBV7-9 and TRBJ1-4, the complete variable domain reads DTGVSQNPRHKITKRGQNVTFRCDPISEHNRLYWYRQTLGQGPEFLTYFQNEAQLEKSRLLSDRFSAERPKGSFSTLEIQRTEQGDSAMYLCASSETNGDANEKLFFGSGTQLSVL.

This clonotype has a handful of counts. The V call is TRBV12-3 or TRBV12-4, the J call TRBJ2-1; D is ambiguous. Trimming cost V 10 bases and J 3 bases, with 10 bases left between them. The CDR3 runs 12 residues. The DNA for the CDR3 is TGTGCCACTACGACTGACTACAATGAGCAGTTCTTC. Translated: CATTTDYNEQFF.

The chain couples TRBV11-2 to TRBJ2-1; D gene uncertain. V lost 6 bases and J lost 6, with 12 bases in between. Germline CDR1 SGHAT, CDR2 FQNNGV. CDR3 size: 13 residues. The chain's CDR3 is CASRPVRTNEQFF. DNA of the CDR3: TGTGCCAGCAGACCCGTGCGGACCAATGAGCAGTTCTTC.

The rearrangement uses TRBV27 and TRBJ1-6; TRBD1 matches 8 bases. V shed 5 bases, J shed 2 bases, and the junction held 2 bases outside the gene matches. This CDR3 comprises 15 residues. CDR1 is MNHEY, CDR2 SMNVEV, per germline (reference sequence). The CDR3 DNA reads as TGTGCCAGCAGTGGGACAGGCCCCTATAATTCACCCCTCCACTTT. Its protein product is CASSGTGPYNSPLHF.

The V and J genes are TRBV29-1 and TRBJ2-1; D may be TRBD1 or TRBD2 (6 bases each). CDR3 size: 16 residues. Trimming cost V 3 bases and J 0 bases, with 15 bases left between them. Germline V gene data show CDR1 as SQVTM and CDR2 as ANQGSEA. For the CDR3, the DNA is TGCAGCGTTGAGGTTTTGGGGGGCCGCTCCTACAATGAGCAGTTCTTC. Translation gives CSVEVLGGRSYNEQFF.